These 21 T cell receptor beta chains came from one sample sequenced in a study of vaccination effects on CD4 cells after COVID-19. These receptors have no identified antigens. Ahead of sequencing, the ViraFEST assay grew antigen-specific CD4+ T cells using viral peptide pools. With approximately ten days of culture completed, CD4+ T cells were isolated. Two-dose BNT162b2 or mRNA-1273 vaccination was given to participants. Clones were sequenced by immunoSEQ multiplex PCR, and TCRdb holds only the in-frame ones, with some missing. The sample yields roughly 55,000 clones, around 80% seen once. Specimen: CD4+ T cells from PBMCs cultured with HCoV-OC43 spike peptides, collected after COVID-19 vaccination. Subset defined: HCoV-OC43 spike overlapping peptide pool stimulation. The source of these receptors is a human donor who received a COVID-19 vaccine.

CDR3 DNA: TGTGCCACCAGTGATAGGGGGTCCACAGATACGCAGTATTTT. Translation gives CATSDRGSTDTQYF. The rearrangement joins TRBV24-1 to TRBJ2-3, with D possibly TRBD1 on 6 matching bases. Germline CDR1 is KGHDR and CDR2 is SFDVKD. The CDR3 has 14 residues. The V and J ends lost 3 bases and 2 bases respectively, with 8 bases between them.

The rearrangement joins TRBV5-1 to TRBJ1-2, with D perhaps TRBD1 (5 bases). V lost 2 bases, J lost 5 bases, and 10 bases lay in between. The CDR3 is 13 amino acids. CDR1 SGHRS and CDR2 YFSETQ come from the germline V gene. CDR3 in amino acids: CASSLETGYGYTF. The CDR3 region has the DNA TGCGCCAGCAGCTTAGAAACAGGATATGGCTACACCTTC.

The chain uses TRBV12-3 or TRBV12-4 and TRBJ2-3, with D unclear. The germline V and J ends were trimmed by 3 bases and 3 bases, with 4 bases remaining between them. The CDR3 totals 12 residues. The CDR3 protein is CASSFRTDTQYF. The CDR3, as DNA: TGTGCCAGCAGTTTTAGAACAGATACGCAGTATTTT.

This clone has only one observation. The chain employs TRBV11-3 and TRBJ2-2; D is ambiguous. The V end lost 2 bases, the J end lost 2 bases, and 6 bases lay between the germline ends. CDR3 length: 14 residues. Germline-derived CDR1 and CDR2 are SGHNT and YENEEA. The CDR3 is CASSLKVNTGELFF. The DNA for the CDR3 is TGTGCCAGCAGCTTAAAAGTTAACACCGGGGAGCTGTTTTTT.

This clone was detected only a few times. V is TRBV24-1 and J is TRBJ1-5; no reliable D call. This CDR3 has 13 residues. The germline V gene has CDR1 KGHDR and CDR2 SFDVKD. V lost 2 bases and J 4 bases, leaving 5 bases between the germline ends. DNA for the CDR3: TGTGCCACCAGTGATTACAAAAATCAGCCCCAGCATTTT. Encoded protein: CATSDYKNQPQHF.

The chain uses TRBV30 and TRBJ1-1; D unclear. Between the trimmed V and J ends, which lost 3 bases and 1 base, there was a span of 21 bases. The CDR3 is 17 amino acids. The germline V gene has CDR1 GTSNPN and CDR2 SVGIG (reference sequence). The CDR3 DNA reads TGTGCCTGGAGGCTCCCGGCAGGTCTGCGGAAGAACACTGAAGCTTTCTTT. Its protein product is CAWRLPAGLRKNTEAFF.

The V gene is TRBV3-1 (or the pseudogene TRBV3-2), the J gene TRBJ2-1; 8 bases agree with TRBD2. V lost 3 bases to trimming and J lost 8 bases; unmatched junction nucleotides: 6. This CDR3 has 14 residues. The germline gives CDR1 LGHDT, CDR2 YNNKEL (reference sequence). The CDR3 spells CASSQLAGGHEQFF. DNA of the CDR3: TGTGCCAGCAGCCAGCTAGCGGGTGGCCATGAGCAGTTCTTC.

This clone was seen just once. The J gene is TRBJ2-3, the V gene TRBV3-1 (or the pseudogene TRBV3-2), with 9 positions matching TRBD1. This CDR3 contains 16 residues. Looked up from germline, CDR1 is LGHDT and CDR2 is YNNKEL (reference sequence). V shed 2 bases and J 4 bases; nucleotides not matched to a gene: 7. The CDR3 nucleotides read TGTGCCAGCAGCCAACCGGGACAGGGTTCTTCAGATACGCAGTATTTT. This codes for CASSQPGQGSSDTQYF.

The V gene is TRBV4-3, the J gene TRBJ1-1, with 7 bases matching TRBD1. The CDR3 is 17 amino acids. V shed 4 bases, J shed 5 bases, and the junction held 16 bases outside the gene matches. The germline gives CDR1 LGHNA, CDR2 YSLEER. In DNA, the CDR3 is TGCGCCAGCAGCCTCCGTTCGACAGGGACCGAAGGAACTGAAGCTTTCTTT. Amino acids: CASSLRSTGTEGTEAFF.

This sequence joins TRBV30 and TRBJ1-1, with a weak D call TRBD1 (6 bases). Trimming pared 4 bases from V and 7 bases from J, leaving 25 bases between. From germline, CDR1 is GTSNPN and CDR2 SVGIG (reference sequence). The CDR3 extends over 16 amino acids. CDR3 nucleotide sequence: TGTGCCTGGACCGCCCAACAGGGTCTGGCAAAGGATGAAGCTTTCTTT. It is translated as CAWTAQQGLAKDEAFF.

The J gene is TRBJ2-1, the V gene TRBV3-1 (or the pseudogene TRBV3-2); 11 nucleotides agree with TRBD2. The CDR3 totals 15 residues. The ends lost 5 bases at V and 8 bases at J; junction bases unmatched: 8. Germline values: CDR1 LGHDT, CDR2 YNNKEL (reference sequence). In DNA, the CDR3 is TGTGCCAGCAGCATAGCGGGGGGGCGTCGCGATGAGCAGTTCTTC. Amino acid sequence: CASSIAGGRRDEQFF.

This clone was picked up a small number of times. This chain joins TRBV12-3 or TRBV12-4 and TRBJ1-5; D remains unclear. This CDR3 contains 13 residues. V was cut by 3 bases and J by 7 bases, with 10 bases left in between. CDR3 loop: CASSFRSLQPQHF. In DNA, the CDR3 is TGTGCCAGCAGTTTCCGTTCTTTACAGCCCCAGCATTTT.

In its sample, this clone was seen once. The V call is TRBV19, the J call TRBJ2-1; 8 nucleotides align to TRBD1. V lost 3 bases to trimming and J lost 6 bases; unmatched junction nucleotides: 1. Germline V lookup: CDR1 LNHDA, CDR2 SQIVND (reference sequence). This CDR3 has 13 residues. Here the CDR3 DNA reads TGTGCCAGTAGTATCACAGGGGGCAATGAGCAGTTCTTC. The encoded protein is CASSITGGNEQFF.

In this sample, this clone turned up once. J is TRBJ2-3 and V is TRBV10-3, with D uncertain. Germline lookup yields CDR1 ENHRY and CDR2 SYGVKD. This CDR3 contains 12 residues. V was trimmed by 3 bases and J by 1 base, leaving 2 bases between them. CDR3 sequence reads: CAISDGTDTQYF. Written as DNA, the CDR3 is TGTGCCATCAGTGACGGCACAGATACGCAGTATTTT.

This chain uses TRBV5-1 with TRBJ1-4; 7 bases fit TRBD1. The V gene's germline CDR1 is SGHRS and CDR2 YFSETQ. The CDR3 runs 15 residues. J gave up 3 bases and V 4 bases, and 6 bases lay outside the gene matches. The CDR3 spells CASSLLQGSNEKLFF. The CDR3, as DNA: TGCGCCAGCAGCCTCTTACAGGGGTCTAATGAAAAACTGTTTTTT.

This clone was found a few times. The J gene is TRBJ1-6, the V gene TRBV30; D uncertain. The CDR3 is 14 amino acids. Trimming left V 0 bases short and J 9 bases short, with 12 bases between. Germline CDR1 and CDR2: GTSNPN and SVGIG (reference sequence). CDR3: CAWSVEGYSSPLHF. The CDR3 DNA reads TGTGCCTGGAGTGTAGAAGGATACAGTTCACCCCTCCACTTT.

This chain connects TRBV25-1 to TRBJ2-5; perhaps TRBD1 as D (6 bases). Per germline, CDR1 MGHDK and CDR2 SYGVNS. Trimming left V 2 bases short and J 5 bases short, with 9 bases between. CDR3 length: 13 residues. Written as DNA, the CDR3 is TGTGCCAGCAGTGAACAGGGGCGGGAGACCCAGTACTTC. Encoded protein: CASSEQGRETQYF.

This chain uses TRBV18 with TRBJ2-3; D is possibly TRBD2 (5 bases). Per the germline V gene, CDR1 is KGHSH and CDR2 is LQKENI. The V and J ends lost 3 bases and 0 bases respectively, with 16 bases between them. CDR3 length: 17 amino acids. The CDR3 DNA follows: TGTGCCAGCTCACCTAGACCCGGACGGACTAGCACAGATACGCAGTATTTT. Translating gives CASSPRPGRTSTDTQYF. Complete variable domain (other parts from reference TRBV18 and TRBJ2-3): NAGVMQNPRHLVRRRGQEARLRCSPMKGHSHVYWYRQLPEEGLKFMVYLQKENIIDESGMPKERFSAEFPKEGPSILRIQQVVRGDSAAYFCASSPRPGRTSTDTQYFGPGTRLTVL.

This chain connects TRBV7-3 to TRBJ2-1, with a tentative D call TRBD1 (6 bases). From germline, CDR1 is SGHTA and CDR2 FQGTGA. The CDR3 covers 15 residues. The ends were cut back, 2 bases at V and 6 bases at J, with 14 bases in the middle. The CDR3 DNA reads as TGTGCCAGCAGCTTAGGGCAGGGGAATGGCAATGAGCAGTTCTTC. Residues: CASSLGQGNGNEQFF.

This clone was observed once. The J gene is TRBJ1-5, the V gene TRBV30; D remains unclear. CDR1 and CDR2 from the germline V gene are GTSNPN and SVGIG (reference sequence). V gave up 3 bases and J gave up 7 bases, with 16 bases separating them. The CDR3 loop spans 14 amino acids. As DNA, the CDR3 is TGTGCCTGGAGCCGGAACTCTGGCTGGCAGCCCCAGCATTTT. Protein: CAWSRNSGWQPQHF.

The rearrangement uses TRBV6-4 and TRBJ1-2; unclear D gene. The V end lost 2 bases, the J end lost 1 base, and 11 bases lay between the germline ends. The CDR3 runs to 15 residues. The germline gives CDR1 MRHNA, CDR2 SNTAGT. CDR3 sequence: CASSDRTSSNYGYTF. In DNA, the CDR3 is TGTGCCAGCAGTGACCGTACCTCGAGTAACTATGGCTACACCTTC.